This T cell receptor beta chain originates from a study of blood T cell repertoires in COVID-19. Whole-study context: Samples came from the United States, Italy and Spain, spanning acute and convalescent COVID-19.

Only one count was recorded for this clone. This CDR3 is 14 amino acids long. The germline CDR1 and CDR2 sequences are MNHEY and SVGAGI. The V gene lost 8 bases and the J gene lost 3 bases, with 17 bases spanning the gap. Patients in Seattle were enrolled during active infection, then followed longitudinally. Original processing methods: Amplified reference gene primers provided the basis for estimating nucleated cell counts. The protocol was immunoSEQ multiplex PCR, while the TCRdb copy is restricted to in-frame clones and leaves out a portion. The V and J calls and clone size come from that table; D and trimming were worked out from the DNA. The data contain 300,000 to 450,000 clones, around 87% of them singletons.

The sequenced sample consisted of peripheral blood. The source is a woman aged 30 to 39 with COVID-19, enrolled during active disease. The chain couples TRBV6-5 to TRBJ2-7; TRBD2 might be the D (5 bases). CDR3 protein: CASSEGILGYEQYF. The CDR3 bases are TGTGCCAGCTCCGAGGGCATCCTGGGCTACGAGCAGTACTTC.